This T cell receptor (beta chain) was retrieved from a study of cytomegalovirus exposure and HLA in healthy donors (dated by TCRdb to 2015 to 2018). At the level of the whole study: According to an earlier analysis of 587 of the donors, about 179 million T cells yielded approximately 120 million unique TCR beta sequences and 276 Gb of sequence data. Rather than using new phenotypic data, the later analysis identified candidate immune exposures from TCR beta sequences and from how often those sequences occurred across donors. The study aimed to test whether cataloging public T cell receptors could reveal signatures of past pathogen exposure. Donor age, sex, ethnicity and CMV serostatus were collected together with the repertoire data. Among some 400 genotyped donors of the cohort, an average of approximately 240,000 unique TCR beta nucleotide sequences was sequenced per donor, of which about 19% were non-productive. In addition to the first cohort of 666 subjects, a separate validation cohort of 120 different subjects was used. An early release that covered around 590 HLA-typed donors contained about 300 gigabases of sequencing data and 85 million to 100 million unique TCR sequences. Genome-wide SNP genotypes for about 60% of the roughly 670 donors were used in a later genetic analysis, which treated that subset as a discovery cohort. Every repertoire in the discovery cohort had been generated on one and the same sequencing platform. Four or five DR-DQ haplotypes were handled as single units for association and clustering because linkage in the cohort was strong. Using immunosequencing, the study profiled T cell repertoires from about 620 subjects and related those repertoires to cytomegalovirus serostatus. The genetic ancestry cluster associated with self-reported Caucasian donors included over 80% of the 300 to 450 genotyped donors. Typing coverage varied by locus: roughly 629-630 donors for A, B, C, DRB1 and DQB1; roughly 560 for DQA1; about 600 for DPA1; roughly 470 for DPB1. The study combined high-throughput TCR immunosequencing, statistical association of individual TCRs with disease status, and machine learning to predict cytomegalovirus infection status. Class I and class II HLA loci were covered by the typing at four-digit resolution. To decide whether each TCR beta V gene segment behaved as functional or pseudogenic, an earlier analysis of fewer than 750 of the donors relied on high-throughput TCR beta sequencing. In a later analysis, previously published TCR beta repertoires from several hundred donors were re-analyzed and high-resolution HLA genotyping was added so that TCR occurrence patterns could be studied.

The library relied on the immunoSEQ multiplex PCR assay. For the multiplex PCR, a mixture combining 60 forward primers for TCR Vbeta segments and 13 reverse primers for TCR Jbeta segments was used. A multiplex PCR assay on genomic DNA amplified the CDR3 region of rearranged TCR beta genes. The Illumina HiSeq System was used to sequence the amplified TCR beta libraries as 87-base-pair reads. The study's processing was this. Across the 670 or so repertoires, a later analysis counted about 81 million unique TCR beta chains, around 11 million of which were shared by at least two donors. To remove PCR and sequencing errors, raw reads were error-corrected and collapsed into unique sequences using a nearest-neighbor algorithm that merged closely related sequences. Alignment of CDR3 sequences to IMGT reference sequences was used to assign V, D and J gene segments. Each retained sequence needed at least a six-nucleotide match to both a V gene segment and a J gene segment. Rearrangements were classified as productive when the CDR3 lacked stop codons and remained in frame with V and J, and all other rearrangements were classified as non-productive. CDR3 was defined by IMGT convention, running from the second conserved V-encoded cysteine to the conserved J-encoded phenylalanine. Sequences without an unambiguous match to a single V gene segment were excluded from the earlier analysis of 500 to 700 of the donors. In an earlier analysis of almost 600 of the donors, a V segment was called functional when productive rearrangements were above 56.7%, and segregating when the standard deviation between donors exceeded 5%. A statistical classification framework was built to diagnose cytomegalovirus status from the catalog of TCR beta chain sequences. In a later analysis, TCR nucleotide sequences were compared against IMGT/GENE-DB human TR gene sequences so that V and J genes could be assigned. A later analysis assigned CDR3 sequences and most-parsimonious VDJ recombination scenarios with the TCRdist pipeline. In a later analysis, each TCR beta chain was defined by its CDR3 amino acid sequence together with its V-gene family, and reads lacking a unique V-gene family were excluded. A later analysis removed several hundred highly shared, low-generation-probability nucleotide sequences to deal with suspected cross-contamination and a sequencing artifact. In a later analysis, a clonal expansion index was calculated for each public chain from normalized within-repertoire ranks of inferred template counts. In a later analysis, generation probabilities were computed with a VDJ recombination model fitted to out-of-frame rearrangements, and the resulting probabilities were checked against IGoR. In a later analysis, hypergeometric tests were used to score TCR-TCR, TCR-HLA and TCR-CMV co-occurrence, with a repertoire-size bias correction applied to TCR pairs. In a later analysis, false discovery rates were estimated by permuting HLA or CMV assignments 20 times. In a later analysis, co-occurring TCRs were grouped using DBSCAN, and TCRdist sequence similarity was added for clustering within HLA-allele-positive subsets. Repertoires with fewer than 30,000 or more than 120,000 public chains were left out of co-occurrence clustering, as were about five repertoires with anomalous nucleotide sharing. TCRdb provides this immuneACCESS table in a form limited to in-frame rearrangements. Some clones are lacking; in checked studies, under half of them reflect an unresolved V gene, and why the rest are absent is not known. V, J and clone size are taken as reported in that table, and D and trimming were inferred from the DNA itself. The sample table lists some 150,000 clones, less than 80% of them with a count of one. The ten top clones hold about 2% of the sample.

In total, about 650 healthy bone marrow donors made up the cohort. All cohort members were sampled while nominally healthy, although unrecorded immune exposures were likely present. The donor was CMV seronegative and belonged to the group of 350 to 400 seronegative cohort members. A peripheral blood sample was collected from each donor, and TCR beta sequencing was performed on peripheral blood mononuclear cells. The Qiagen DNeasy Blood Extraction Kit was used to extract genomic DNA from the blood cell samples. CDR1 MNHEY and CDR2 SVGAGI were looked up in the germline V gene. Trimming takes 2 bases from V and 2 bases from J, and the germline ends sit 12 bases apart. The CDR3 starts with the cysteine, ends with the phenylalanine, and has 15 residues. The only DNA kept is the CDR3, 45 bases in frame from the first base. A remark on this clone: What this receptor recognizes is not known. Within one base of it there is no much larger clone, and no base qualities were kept.

Broad study findings and their caveats: Some 16 rarely observed V segments, including chromosome 9 orphons, were excluded from the earlier analysis of approximately 600 of the donors because counts were too low. In a later analysis, several top co-occurrence clusters were reported to appear linked to parvovirus B19, influenza, CMV and Epstein-Barr virus. A group of highly shared sequence variants was considered likely to be a technical artifact of the sequencing pipeline. When HLA alleles, especially DR and DQ, strongly co-occurred, attributing TCR associations to individual alleles was difficult. Correlated functional status among segregating V segments might be attributable to linkage disequilibrium, but an unknown experimental factor could not be ruled out. According to the authors, the approach could potentially be generalized to other disease states and immunological phenotypes. In an earlier analysis of a few hundred of the donors, most TCR beta V segments were observed in productive rearrangements about 87% or about 30% of the time, broadly matching IMGT annotations. A total of some 180 TCR beta chains were listed by the study as associated with cytomegalovirus. This cohort had only TCR beta chains sequenced, and the lack of alpha or paired-chain data limited which features could be detected. Because the 87-base-pair reads could not distinguish some IMGT-functional V segments, including TRBV6-2 and TRBV6-3, those segments were excluded. A further reported finding was that TCR beta sequences accurately predicted the HLA-A and HLA-B alleles for most subjects in the first cohort. In a later genetic analysis, a missense DCLRE1C variant was associated with V-gene and J-gene trimming of TCR beta chains, and the association was replicated in an independent cohort. According to a later genetic analysis, donors in an Asian-associated ancestry cluster had fewer N-insertions in productive TCRs than the roughly 660-donor mean. In a later analysis, HLA-associated TCR beta chains were found to be more clonally expanded and to have lower generation probabilities than equally common non-associated chains. According to a later analysis, TCR association rates differed among HLA loci, with DRB1 alleles showing the most associated TCRs and HLA-C alleles showing the fewest. At a false discovery rate of 0.05, a later analysis linked 16,951 TCR beta sequences to specific HLA alleles. Most TCR sequences were seen in very few donors, while some public TCRs were found in many individuals. The presence/absence analyses assumed that sequencing depth was roughly uniform across donors, and that assumption may not be true. Cytomegalovirus status was reported to be diagnosed by the classifier with high specificity and sensitivity in both the original and validation cohorts. Most CMV-associated TCR beta chains appeared to be HLA-restricted in a later analysis, and the HLA associations seemed to be driven largely by CMV exposure. For the cohort, immune exposure information was limited to CMV serostatus. Three of the identified cytomegalovirus-associated TCR beta chains were confirmed in vitro to be specific for cytomegalovirus antigens. Because HLA typing was missing for some donors at each locus, association tests included only the typed subset.

Source material: PBMCs. The sequence links TRBV6-5 to TRBJ2-5, with TRBD2 as a weak D call on 6 bases. The receptor was derived from a man aged 35 to 55 in good health and CMV-seronegative. The DNA reads as follows: TGTGCCAGCAGTTACACTGGCGGGGTACAAGAGACCCAGTACTTC. Translated, this gives CASSYTGGVQETQYF.